The subject of this entry is one TCR beta chain. Its target is not known. In generating TCR beta cDNA, 5'RACE template switching with UMIs was used. After re-calling the 5' RACE reads, TCRdb lists one entry per CDR3 protein, DNA absent. Listed are approximately 550,000 distinct CDR3 sequences; approximately 3.6% falls within the top ten. This sample was taken from a study of T cells expressing NK-cell markers. Study information: One of the eight sequenced donors was seronegative, whereas the other seven were HCMV-seropositive.

Germline V CDR1 and CDR2: SGHVS, FNYEAQ. The CDR3 loop spans 12 amino acids. Study-level points and caveats: These same clonotypes (in a handful of donors) also led the CD3+CD56-NKG2C+ fraction.

The rearrangement joins TRBV7-6 to TRBJ2-1. The sample was blood T cells: a sorted CD56 or NKG2C T cell subset, CD4+ or CD8+ T cells, or bulk PBMC T cells (not recorded which). This TCR was sampled from a man aged 18 to 29 in good health. The CDR3 spells CASSAADNEQFF.